This T cell receptor (beta chain) was observed in a study of blood T cells in healthy people across ages (dated by TCRdb to the mid-2010s). Regarding the research as a whole: Template switching captured roughly one uniquely barcoded TCR beta cDNA molecule per two T cells in model experiments. Using deep sequencing normalized with unique cDNA molecular identifiers, the study measured how TCR beta repertoire diversity changes with age. Donors were grouped into four age groups: young (average approximately 15 years), middle-aged (39), aged (over 55) and long-lived (approximately 82). To avoid experimental bias, donors of different ages were spread randomly across the sequencing lanes. Two additional independent replicas of 1 million unique cDNA reads from the same blood draw were analyzed for two donors (one aged 18 to 29 and one aged 80 or older).

On this clonotype itself: Its target antigen remains unknown. Qualities for individual bases were not recorded, and no much larger clone is one base off.

Systemically healthy Caucasian individuals from Russia, 39 in total and aged roughly 6 to 100 years, were included as donors. Ten milliliters of peripheral blood were drawn from each donor into EDTA-treated Vacutainer tubes. PBMCs were isolated by Ficoll-Paque density-gradient centrifugation, with at least 6 million obtained per sample. Trizol reagent was used to extract total RNA from the PBMCs, yielding at least 6 micrograms per sample. For every donor, flow cytometry on a PBMC aliquot measured the percentage of naive CD45RAhigh/CD27high T cells. Receptor amplification or capture employed 5' RACE. Instrument used: Illumina HiSeq 2500. A second PCR of about 6 to 11 cycles was performed with a sample-barcoded 5' primer and a J-beta primer mix. Each TCR beta cDNA molecule received a unique molecular identifier from a template-switch 5' adaptor carrying 12 random nucleotides. At least 3 million CDR3-containing paired-end reads were obtained from each sample. First-strand cDNA was synthesized from all RNA with the Mint cDNA synthesis kit, primed by a TRBC-specific oligonucleotide. After uracil-DNA glycosylase treatment, a first 18-cycle PCR used universal primers M1SS and BC2_uni_R on all cDNA. Concerning the study's data processing: For normalization, 1 million high-quality reads, each with a distinct molecular identifier, were randomly selected from each sample. Instead of being binned into consensus sequences, reads that shared molecular identifiers were thrown out. MiTCR, run with a Q25 quality threshold and the strictest error-elimination algorithm, handled CDR3 identification, clonotype clustering and error correction. A nonparametric unseen species model with Euler transformation was used to estimate lower-bound total TCR beta diversity. Using fastp trimming at Q25 and MiXCR clonotype assembly, TCRdb reanalyzed the public sequencing data and kept in-frame beta chains. Entries are consolidated by CDR3 protein sequence, retaining the most common genes and DNA. These V and J calls are TCRdb output, not the study's own analysis. Within this sample are around 780,000 distinct CDR3 sequences, with around 50% of them counted one time only. Around 25% of the sample is in the top ten clones.

The junction shows trimming of 5 bases on V and 0 bases on J, and the gene matches do not reach 11 bases of it. Taken from cysteine to phenylalanine, the CDR3 has 17 residues. The retained sequence is limited to the CDR3, 51 bases, with the frame set at the first base. According to the germline V gene, CDR1 reads SGHNT and CDR2 reads YENEEA. Beyond this particular receptor, the publication reports: Estimates of total diversity from one million sequenced T cells were regarded as lower bounds and underestimates. There was a strong correlation between observed TCR beta diversity and the percentage of naive T cells measured by flow cytometry. Because profiling used bulk unsorted PBMCs, naive and antigen-experienced compartments could not be compared conclusively. Compared with the aged group, the long-lived group had more naive CD4+ T cells, fewer expanded clones and increased TCR diversity, suggesting age selection. As age increased, observed TCR beta diversity per million T cells dropped in a roughly linear way, and a significant reduction was already evident by age about 36. Because donor CMV infection status was unknown, age-related changes in expanded clonotypes were potentially confounded.

Rearrangement joined TRBV11-3 to TRBJ2-3, with 7 bases aligning to TRBD2. Sequencing input: blood. This clonotype was obtained from a man aged 40-49 years in good health. The encoded CDR3 is CASSPWDLAESTDTQYF. DNA sequence: TGTGCCAGCAGCCCTTGGGATCTAGCGGAGAGCACAGATACGCAGTATTTT.